These T cell receptor beta chains were read from a single sample in a study of blood T cell repertoires in COVID-19. TCRdb's table, derived via immunoSEQ multiplex PCR, lists solely in-frame clones and lacks some. Of 310,000 or so clones in the sample, approximately 84% were seen once. The material sequenced was peripheral blood. The receptors here all came from a young woman who had recovered from COVID-19. The CDR3 runs from the conserved cysteine through the conserved F or W. D genes are given only for firm matches. Clone size, where shown, is once, few, many, or a class for clones that have expanded.

J gene: TRBJ2-1; V gene: TRBV7-2; clone size: NA; D gene: NA; CDR3 protein: CASSLASGTGSFSGSGEQFF; CDR3 DNA: TGTGCCAGCAGCTTAGCGAGCGGGACAGGGTCTTTTAGCGGGAGCGGGGAGCAGTTCTTC
J gene: TRBJ2-1; V gene: TRBV6-5; clone size: NA; D gene: NA; CDR3 protein: CASTPRDNPYNEQFF; CDR3 DNA: TGTGCCAGCACCCCCCGGGACAACCCCTACAATGAGCAGTTCTTC
J gene: TRBJ2-7; V gene: TRBV6-6; clone size: NA; D gene: NA; CDR3 protein: CASSYSPGVLVEQYF; CDR3 DNA: TGTGCCAGCAGTTACTCCCCAGGGGTTTTGGTCGAGCAGTACTTC
J gene: TRBJ2-2; V gene: TRBV24-1; clone size: NA; D gene: NA; CDR3 protein: CATSDPRAGSGELFF; CDR3 DNA: TGTGCCACCAGTGATCCCAGAGCGGGCTCCGGGGAGCTGTTTTTT
J gene: TRBJ2-1; V gene: TRBV5-4; clone size: NA; D gene: TRBD2; CDR3 protein: CASSSRTSGSLDEQFF; CDR3 DNA: TGTGCCAGCAGCTCGAGGACTAGCGGGAGTCTCGATGAGCAGTTCTTC
J gene: TRBJ1-5; V gene: TRBV28; clone size: NA; D gene: TRBD1; CDR3 protein: CASNTGQGLRIQQPQHF; CDR3 DNA: TGTGCCAGCAATACGGGACAGGGGCTTCGGATACAGCAGCCCCAGCATTTT
J gene: TRBJ1-1; V gene: TRBV4-1; clone size: NA; D gene: NA; CDR3 protein: CASSQSSTLNEAFF; CDR3 DNA: TGCGCCAGCAGCCAGAGTAGCACCCTAAATGAAGCTTTCTTT
J gene: TRBJ2-1; V gene: TRBV3-1/TRBV3-2; clone size: NA; D gene: TRBD2; CDR3 protein: CASTPGTSGGMSSYNEQFF; CDR3 DNA: TGTGCCAGCACCCCCGGGACTAGCGGGGGGATGAGCTCCTACAATGAGCAGTTCTTC
J gene: TRBJ1-4; V gene: TRBV7-9; clone size: NA; D gene: NA; CDR3 protein: CASSLPRGWNEKLFF; CDR3 DNA: TGTGCCAGCAGCTTACCGCGGGGTTGGAATGAAAAACTGTTTTTT
J gene: TRBJ2-5; V gene: TRBV7-3; clone size: NA; D gene: NA; CDR3 protein: CASSPSRWETQYF; CDR3 DNA: TGTGCCAGCAGCCCCTCTAGGTGGGAGACCCAGTACTTC
J gene: TRBJ1-5; V gene: TRBV6-1; clone size: once; D gene: NA; CDR3 protein: CASSEVANSNQPQHF; CDR3 DNA: TGTGCCAGCAGTGAAGTTGCTAATAGCAATCAGCCCCAGCATTTT
J gene: TRBJ2-1; V gene: TRBV4-3; clone size: NA; D gene: NA; CDR3 protein: CASSQDWSEQFF; CDR3 DNA: TGCGCCAGCAGCCAAGATTGGAGCGAGCAGTTCTTC